These 15 T cell receptor beta chains originate from one sample sequenced in a study of blood T cell repertoires in COVID-19. Data came from immunoSEQ multiplex PCR; TCRdb stores just in-frame clones and leaves some out. The table has hundreds of thousands of clones, approximately 85% seen once. The sample comprised peripheral blood. These receptors all stem from a man aged 45-65 years with active or convalescent COVID-19.

The rearrangement links TRBV28 to TRBJ1-1; D gene unclear. The CDR3 loop spans 14 amino acids. CDR1 MDHEN and CDR2 SYDVKM come from the germline V gene. V was shortened by 1 base and J by 0 bases, with 6 bases between the two germline ends. The chain's CDR3 is CASSLSSLNTEAFF. DNA of the CDR3: TGTGCCAGCAGTTTATCTTCCCTGAACACTGAAGCTTTCTTT.

The J gene is TRBJ2-7, the V gene TRBV2, with a possible D match to TRBD1 (8 bases). The germline V gene encodes CDR1 SNHLY and CDR2 FYNNEI. Trimming left V 7 bases short and J 4 bases short, with 23 bases between. This CDR3 comprises 16 residues. CDR3 amino acids: CASTSTGGQARYEQYF. The CDR3 DNA reads TGTGCCAGCACCTCCACGGGGGGACAGGCCCGGTACGAGCAGTACTTC.

The chain uses TRBV9 and TRBJ2-5, with 9 nucleotides matching TRBD1. The V gene's germline CDR1 is SGDLS and CDR2 YYNGEE. V dropped 2 bases and J dropped 4; count of bases not matched to a gene: 3. The CDR3 is made up of 14 amino acids. The CDR3 DNA is TGTGCCAGCAGCGTGACAGGGGGAGGAGAGACCCAGTACTTC. Residues: CASSVTGGGETQYF.

The rearrangement links TRBV24-1 to TRBJ2-3, with 7 bases lining up with TRBD2. This CDR3 spans 16 amino acids. In germline, CDR1 is KGHDR, CDR2 SFDVKD. The junction had 11 bases not matched to a gene; V was cut back by 5 bases and J by 4 bases. The CDR3 region is CATSVFGLESPDTQYF. DNA of the CDR3: TGTGCCACCAGTGTGTTTGGACTAGAGTCTCCAGATACGCAGTATTTT.

The chain combines TRBV2 with TRBJ1-4; TRBD1 is a possible D gene (5 bases). Trimming pared 1 base from V and 3 bases from J, leaving 9 bases between. The CDR3 runs to 15 residues. Per the germline V gene, CDR1 is SNHLY and CDR2 is FYNNEI. CDR3 sequence: CASSEGGQANEKLFF. The CDR3 coding sequence is TGTGCCAGCAGTGAAGGGGGCCAGGCTAATGAAAAACTGTTTTTT.

The rearrangement links TRBV4-2 to TRBJ2-3, with a weak D call TRBD2 (6 bases). The CDR3 covers 17 residues. Trimming left V 0 bases short and J 2 bases short, with 15 bases between. Germline V gene lookup returns CDR1 LGHNA and CDR2 YNFKEQ. DNA for the CDR3: TGTGCCAGCAGCCAAGAGGCCGGGACTCCTGACACAGATACGCAGTATTTT. Protein: CASSQEAGTPDTDTQYF.

The chain links TRBV5-1 to TRBJ2-1; the match to TRBD2 covers 7 bases. After removal of 2 bases from V and 5 bases from J, the junction contained 10 bases not matched to a gene. CDR3 length: 16 amino acids. Germline CDR1 SGHRS, CDR2 YFSETQ. CDR3 in DNA: TGCGCCAGCAGCTTTATAGCGGCCCGGGGGGACAATGAGCAGTTCTTC. Translated, it gives CASSFIAARGDNEQFF.

V is TRBV19 and J is TRBJ1-5; 8 nucleotides line up with TRBD1. The J segment lost 0 bases and the V segment lost 5 bases, leaving 9 bases of the junction unmatched. There are 17 residues in the CDR3. In germline, CDR1 is LNHDA, CDR2 SQIVND (reference sequence). CDR3: CASSLDRALYSNQPQHF. The DNA for the CDR3 is TGTGCCAGTAGTTTGGACAGGGCCCTCTATAGCAATCAGCCCCAGCATTTT.

The chain employs TRBV18 and TRBJ2-7; 7 bases agree with TRBD1. This CDR3 is 14 amino acids long. With V trimmed by 4 bases and J by 2 bases, 5 bases remained unmatched. Germline CDR1 KGHSH, CDR2 LQKENI. This chain's CDR3 is CASSQRDRTYEQYF. The CDR3 nucleotides are TGTGCCAGCTCACAACGGGACAGAACCTACGAGCAGTACTTC.

As concerns this clone: The identical CDR3 is also encoded by other nucleotide sequences in the sample. Here the CDR3 reads CASSLDYGNTIYF. CDR3 nucleotides: TGCGCCAGCAGCTTGGATTATGGAAACACCATATATTTT. The V call is TRBV5-1, the J call TRBJ1-3; no clear D. Germline V lookup: CDR1 SGHRS, CDR2 YFSETQ. The V and J ends lost 0 bases and 3 bases respectively, with 4 bases between them. The CDR3 length is 13 residues.

With regard to this clone: Compared with germline, one end of the junction differs, possibly owing to a read error. The V gene is TRBV15, the J gene TRBJ1-3; D is unresolved. The CDR3 covers 14 residues. Germline V lookup: CDR1 LNHNV, CDR2 YYDKDF (reference sequence). The DNA for the CDR3 is TGTGCCACCATTCCGAGGGTATCTGGAAACACCGTATATTTT. Translating it yields CATIPRVSGNTVYF.

The chain joins TRBV18 to TRBJ2-2, with TRBD2 matching 7 bases. V lost 1 base to trimming and J lost 1 base; unmatched junction nucleotides: 0. The CDR3 has 15 residues. Germline assignment: CDR1 KGHSH and CDR2 LQKENI. DNA of the CDR3: TGTGCCAGCTCACCACAGCGGGAGAACACCGGGGAGCTGTTTTTT. Protein: CASSPQRENTGELFF.

The gene calls are TRBV3-1 (or the pseudogene TRBV3-2) and TRBJ2-1; 13 positions agree with TRBD2. The CDR3 runs to 17 residues. CDR1 and CDR2 from the germline V gene are LGHDT and YNNKEL (reference sequence). Trimming took 4 bases from V and 5 from J; bases not matched to a gene: 8. The chain's CDR3 is CASSREYGLAGDNEQFF. The CDR3 DNA reads as TGTGCCAGCAGCCGGGAGTATGGACTAGCGGGGGACAATGAGCAGTTCTTC.

The rearrangement joins TRBV24-1 to TRBJ2-7; 9 bases are shared with TRBD2. This CDR3 comprises 15 residues. Germline V CDR1 and CDR2: KGHDR, SFDVKD. Germline trimming cut 3 bases from V and 6 bases from J; bases unmatched to any gene: 8. Here the CDR3 reads CATSDPTSGSTEQYF. DNA of the CDR3: TGTGCCACCAGTGATCCTACTAGCGGGTCTACCGAGCAGTACTTC.

DNA of the CDR3: TGTGCCAGCAGCTCTGACAGGTCTGGGGGCTACACCTTC. Amino acid sequence: CASSSDRSGGYTF. V and J are TRBV12-3 or TRBV12-4 and TRBJ1-2; D is perhaps TRBD1 (6 bases). CDR3 length equals 13 residues. V was shortened by 6 bases and J by 8 bases, with 16 bases between the two germline ends.